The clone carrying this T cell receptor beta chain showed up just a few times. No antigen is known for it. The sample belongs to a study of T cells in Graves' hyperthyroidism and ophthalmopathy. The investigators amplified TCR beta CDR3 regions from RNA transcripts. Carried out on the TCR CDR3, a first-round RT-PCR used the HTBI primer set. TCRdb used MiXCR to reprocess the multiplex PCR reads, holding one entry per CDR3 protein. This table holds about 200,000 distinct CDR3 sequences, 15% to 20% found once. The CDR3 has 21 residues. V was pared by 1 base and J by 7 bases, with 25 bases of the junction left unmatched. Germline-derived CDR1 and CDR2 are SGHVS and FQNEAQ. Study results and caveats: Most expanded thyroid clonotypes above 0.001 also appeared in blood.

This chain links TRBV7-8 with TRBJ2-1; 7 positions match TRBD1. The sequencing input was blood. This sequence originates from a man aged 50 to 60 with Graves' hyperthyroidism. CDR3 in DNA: TGTGCCAGCAGCTTAGATGGGGTCCGGGACAGACCGTGGATGGGTTGGAATGAGCAGTTCTTC. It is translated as CASSLDGVRDRPWMGWNEQFF.